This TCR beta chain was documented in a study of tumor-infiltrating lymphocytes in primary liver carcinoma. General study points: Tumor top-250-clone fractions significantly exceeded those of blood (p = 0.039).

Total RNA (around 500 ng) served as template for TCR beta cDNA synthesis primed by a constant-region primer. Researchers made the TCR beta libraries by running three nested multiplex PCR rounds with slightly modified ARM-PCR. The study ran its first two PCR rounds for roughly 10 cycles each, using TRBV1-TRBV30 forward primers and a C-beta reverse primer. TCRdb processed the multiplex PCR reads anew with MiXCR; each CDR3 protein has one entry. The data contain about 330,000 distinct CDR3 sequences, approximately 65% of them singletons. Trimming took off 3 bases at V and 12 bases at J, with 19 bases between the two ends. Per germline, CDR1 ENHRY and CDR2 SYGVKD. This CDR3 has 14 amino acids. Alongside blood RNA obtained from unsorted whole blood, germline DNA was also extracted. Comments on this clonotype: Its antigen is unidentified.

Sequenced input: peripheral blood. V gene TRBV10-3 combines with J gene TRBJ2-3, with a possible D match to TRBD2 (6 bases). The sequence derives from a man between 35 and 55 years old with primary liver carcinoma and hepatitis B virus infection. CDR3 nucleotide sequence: TGTGCCATCAGTGACCTATCGGGAGTAAAGGCACAGTATTTT. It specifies CAISDLSGVKAQYF.